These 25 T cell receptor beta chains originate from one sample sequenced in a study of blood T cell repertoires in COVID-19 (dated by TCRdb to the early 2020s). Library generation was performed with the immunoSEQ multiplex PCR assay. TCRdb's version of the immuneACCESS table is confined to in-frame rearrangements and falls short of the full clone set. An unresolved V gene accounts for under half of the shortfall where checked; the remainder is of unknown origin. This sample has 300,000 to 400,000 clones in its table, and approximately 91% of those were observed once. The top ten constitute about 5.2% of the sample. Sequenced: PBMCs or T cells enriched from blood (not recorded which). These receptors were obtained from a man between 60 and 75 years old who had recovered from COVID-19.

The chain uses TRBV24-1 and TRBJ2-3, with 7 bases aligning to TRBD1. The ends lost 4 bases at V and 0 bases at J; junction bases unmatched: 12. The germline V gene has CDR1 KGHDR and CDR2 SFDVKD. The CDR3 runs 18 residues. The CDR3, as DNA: TGTGCCACCAGTGAGAATCAAAGACAGGGCAGAAGCACAGATACGCAGTATTTT. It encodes CATSENQRQGRSTDTQYF.

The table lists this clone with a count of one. The CDR3 coding sequence is TGTGCCAGCAGCTCGACTAGCGGGAGTCCCTACAATGAGCAGTTCTTC. Its translation is CASSSTSGSPYNEQFF. The chain uses TRBV11-1 and TRBJ2-1; TRBD2 matches 12 bases. Germline V CDR1 and CDR2: SGHAT, FQDESV (reference sequence). The CDR3 length is 16 residues. With 4 bases clipped from V and 2 bases from J, the junction kept 3 bases outside the gene matches.

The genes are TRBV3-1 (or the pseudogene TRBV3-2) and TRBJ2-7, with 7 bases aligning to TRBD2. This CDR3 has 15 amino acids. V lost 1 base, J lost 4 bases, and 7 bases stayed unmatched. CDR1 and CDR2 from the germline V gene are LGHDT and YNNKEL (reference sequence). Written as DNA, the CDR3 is TGTGCCAGCAGCCAAGGGTCGGCTAGCGGTTACGAGCAGTACTTC. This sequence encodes CASSQGSASGYEQYF.

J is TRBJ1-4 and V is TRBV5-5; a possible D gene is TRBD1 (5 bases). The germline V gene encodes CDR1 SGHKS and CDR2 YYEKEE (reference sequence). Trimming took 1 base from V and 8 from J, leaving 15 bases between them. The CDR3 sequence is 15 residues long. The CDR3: CASSLRGGREEKLFF. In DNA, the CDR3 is TGTGCCAGCAGCTTGAGGGGAGGCAGGGAGGAAAAACTGTTTTTT.

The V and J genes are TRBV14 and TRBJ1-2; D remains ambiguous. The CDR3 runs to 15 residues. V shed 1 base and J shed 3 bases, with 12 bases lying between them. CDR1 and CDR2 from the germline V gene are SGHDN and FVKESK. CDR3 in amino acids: CASSQGGGQYYGYTF. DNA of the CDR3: TGTGCCAGCAGCCAAGGAGGCGGGCAATACTATGGCTACACCTTC.

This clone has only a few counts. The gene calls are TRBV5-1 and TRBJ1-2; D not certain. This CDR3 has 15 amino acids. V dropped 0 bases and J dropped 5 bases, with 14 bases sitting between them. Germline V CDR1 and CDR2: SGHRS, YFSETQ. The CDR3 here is CASSLESGRWYGYTF. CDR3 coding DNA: TGCGCCAGCAGCTTGGAGTCGGGAAGATGGTATGGCTACACCTTC.

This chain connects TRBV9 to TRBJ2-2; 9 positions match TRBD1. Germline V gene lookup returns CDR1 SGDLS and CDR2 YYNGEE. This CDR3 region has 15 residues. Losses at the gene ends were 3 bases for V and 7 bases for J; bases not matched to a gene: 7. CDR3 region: CASSAQGALGGELFF. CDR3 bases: TGTGCCAGCAGCGCACAGGGGGCTCTGGGCGGGGAGCTGTTTTTT.

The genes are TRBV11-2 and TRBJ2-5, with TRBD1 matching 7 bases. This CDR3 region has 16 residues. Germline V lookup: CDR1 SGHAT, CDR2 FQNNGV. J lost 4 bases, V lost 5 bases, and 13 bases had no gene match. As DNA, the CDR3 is TGTGCCAGCAGCACCTTGACAGGGTCTTTGGGAGAGACCCAGTACTTC. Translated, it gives CASSTLTGSLGETQYF.

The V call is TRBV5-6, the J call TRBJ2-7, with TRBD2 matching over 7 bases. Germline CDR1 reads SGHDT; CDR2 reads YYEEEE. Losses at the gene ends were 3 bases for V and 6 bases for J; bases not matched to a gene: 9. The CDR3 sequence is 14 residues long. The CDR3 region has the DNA TGTGCCAGCAGCTGGACTAGTCCTGGATCCGAGCAGTACTTC. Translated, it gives CASSWTSPGSEQYF.

For the CDR3, the DNA is TGTGCCAGCAGCGGGACAGGGATTGACACCGGGGAGCTGTTTTTT. Its protein is CASSGTGIDTGELFF. The chain joins TRBV7-6 to TRBJ2-2, with 9 positions matching TRBD1. Germline values: CDR1 SGHVS, CDR2 FNYEAQ. CDR3 length: 15 residues. The trim removed 5 bases at V and 3 bases at J, leaving 4 bases unmatched.

The CDR3 loop is CATTDSPAQPQHF. CDR3 bases: TGTGCCACCACCGACAGCCCCGCACAGCCCCAGCATTTT. The V gene is TRBV19, the J gene TRBJ1-5; perhaps TRBD1 as D (5 bases). From germline, CDR1 is LNHDA and CDR2 SQIVND (reference sequence). There are 13 residues in the CDR3. Trimming cost V 10 bases and J 7 bases, with 17 bases left between them.

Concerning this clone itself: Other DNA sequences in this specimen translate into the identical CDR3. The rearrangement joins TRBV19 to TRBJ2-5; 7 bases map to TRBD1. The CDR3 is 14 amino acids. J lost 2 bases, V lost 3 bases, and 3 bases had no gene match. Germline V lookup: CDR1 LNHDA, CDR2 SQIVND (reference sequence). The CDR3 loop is CASSIRDRQETQYF. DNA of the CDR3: TGTGCCAGTAGTATTAGGGACAGACAAGAGACCCAGTACTTC.

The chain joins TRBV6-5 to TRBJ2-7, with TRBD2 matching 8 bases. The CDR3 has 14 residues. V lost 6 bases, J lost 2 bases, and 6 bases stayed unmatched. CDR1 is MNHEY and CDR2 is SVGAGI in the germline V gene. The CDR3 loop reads CASSGRGLAYEQYF. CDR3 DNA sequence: TGTGCCAGCAGCGGAAGGGGACTAGCCTACGAGCAGTACTTC.

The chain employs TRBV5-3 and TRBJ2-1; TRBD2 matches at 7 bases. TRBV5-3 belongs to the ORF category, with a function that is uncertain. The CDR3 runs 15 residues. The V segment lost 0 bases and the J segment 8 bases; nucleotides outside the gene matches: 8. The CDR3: CARSLVPGGCYEQFF. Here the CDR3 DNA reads TGTGCCAGAAGCTTGGTGCCGGGAGGATGCTATGAGCAGTTCTTC.

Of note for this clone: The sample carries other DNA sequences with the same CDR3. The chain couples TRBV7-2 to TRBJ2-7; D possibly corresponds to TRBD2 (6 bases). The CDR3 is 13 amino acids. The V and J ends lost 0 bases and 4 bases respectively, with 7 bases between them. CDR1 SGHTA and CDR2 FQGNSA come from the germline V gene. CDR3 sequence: CASSLAGRYEQYF. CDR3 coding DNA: TGTGCCAGCAGCTTAGCGGGGAGGTACGAGCAGTACTTC.

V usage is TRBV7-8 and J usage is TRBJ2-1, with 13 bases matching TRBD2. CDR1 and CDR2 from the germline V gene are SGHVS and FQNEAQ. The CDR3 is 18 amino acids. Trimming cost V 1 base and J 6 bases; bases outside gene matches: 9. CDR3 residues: CASSLERTSGSRVNEQFF. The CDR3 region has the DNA TGTGCCAGCAGCTTAGAGCGGACTAGCGGGAGCAGGGTCAATGAGCAGTTCTTC.

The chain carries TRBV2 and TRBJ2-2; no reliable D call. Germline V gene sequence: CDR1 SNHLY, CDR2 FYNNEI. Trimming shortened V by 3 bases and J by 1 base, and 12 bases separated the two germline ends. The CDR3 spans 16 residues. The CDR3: CASSEQVAQNTGELFF. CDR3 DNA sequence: TGTGCCAGCAGTGAGCAGGTGGCCCAGAACACCGGGGAGCTGTTTTTT.

CDR3: CSVSGTSRNTGELFF. The CDR3, as DNA: TGCAGCGTTTCTGGGACTAGCCGAAACACCGGGGAGCTGTTTTTT. V is TRBV29-1 and J is TRBJ2-2; 9 nucleotides agree with TRBD2. This CDR3 spans 15 amino acids. Trimming at V came to 5 bases and at J to 2 bases, leaving 6 bases not matched to a gene. In germline, CDR1 is SQVTM, CDR2 ANQGSEA.

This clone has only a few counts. CDR3 coding DNA: TGCGCCAGCAGGCGGGCCGGGACTTCACAATACGAGCAGTACTTC. This gives the protein CASRRAGTSQYEQYF. The chain couples TRBV5-1 to TRBJ2-7, with a tentative D call TRBD2 (6 bases). Germline CDR1 is SGHRS and CDR2 is YFSETQ. Trimming shortened V by 5 bases and J by 4 bases, and 19 bases separated the two germline ends. The CDR3 loop spans 15 amino acids.

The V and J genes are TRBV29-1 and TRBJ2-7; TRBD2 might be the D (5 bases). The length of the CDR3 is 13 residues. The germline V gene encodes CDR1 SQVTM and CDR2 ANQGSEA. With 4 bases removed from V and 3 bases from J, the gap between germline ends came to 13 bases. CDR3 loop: CSVGTENRYEQYF. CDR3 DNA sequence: TGCAGCGTTGGGACTGAAAATCGCTACGAGCAGTACTTC.

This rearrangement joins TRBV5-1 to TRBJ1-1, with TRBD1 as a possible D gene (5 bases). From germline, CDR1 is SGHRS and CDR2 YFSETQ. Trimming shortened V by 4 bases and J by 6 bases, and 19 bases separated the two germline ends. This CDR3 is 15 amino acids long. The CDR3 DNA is TGCGCCAGCAGCCTCGATACGGGGGAGTTCTCTGAAGCTTTCTTT. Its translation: CASSLDTGEFSEAFF.

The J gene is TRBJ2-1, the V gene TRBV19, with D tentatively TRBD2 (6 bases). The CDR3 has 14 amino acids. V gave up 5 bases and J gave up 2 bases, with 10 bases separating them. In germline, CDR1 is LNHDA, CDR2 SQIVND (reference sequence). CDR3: CASSLGGAYNEQFF. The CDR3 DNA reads TGTGCCAGTAGTTTGGGCGGGGCCTACAATGAGCAGTTCTTC.

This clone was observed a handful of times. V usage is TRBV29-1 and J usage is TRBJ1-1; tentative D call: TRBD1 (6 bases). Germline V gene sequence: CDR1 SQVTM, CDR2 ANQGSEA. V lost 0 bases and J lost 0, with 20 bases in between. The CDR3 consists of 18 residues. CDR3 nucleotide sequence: TGCAGCGTTGAAGATCTCTATGACAGGCAAGGGCTGAACACTGAAGCTTTCTTT. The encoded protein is CSVEDLYDRQGLNTEAFF.

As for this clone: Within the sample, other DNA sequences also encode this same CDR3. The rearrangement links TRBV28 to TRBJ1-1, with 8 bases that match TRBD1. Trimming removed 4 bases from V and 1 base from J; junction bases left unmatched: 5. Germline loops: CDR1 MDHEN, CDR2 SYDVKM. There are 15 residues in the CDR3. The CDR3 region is CASSSQGAGNTEAFF. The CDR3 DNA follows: TGTGCCAGCAGTTCCCAGGGGGCGGGGAACACTGAAGCTTTCTTT.

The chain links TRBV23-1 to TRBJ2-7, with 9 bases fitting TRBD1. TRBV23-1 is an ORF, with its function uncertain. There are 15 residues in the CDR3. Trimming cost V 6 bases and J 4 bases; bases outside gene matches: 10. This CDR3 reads CASSRDRTGAYEQYF. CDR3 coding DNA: TGCGCCAGCAGCCGCGACAGGACAGGGGCGTACGAGCAGTACTTC.